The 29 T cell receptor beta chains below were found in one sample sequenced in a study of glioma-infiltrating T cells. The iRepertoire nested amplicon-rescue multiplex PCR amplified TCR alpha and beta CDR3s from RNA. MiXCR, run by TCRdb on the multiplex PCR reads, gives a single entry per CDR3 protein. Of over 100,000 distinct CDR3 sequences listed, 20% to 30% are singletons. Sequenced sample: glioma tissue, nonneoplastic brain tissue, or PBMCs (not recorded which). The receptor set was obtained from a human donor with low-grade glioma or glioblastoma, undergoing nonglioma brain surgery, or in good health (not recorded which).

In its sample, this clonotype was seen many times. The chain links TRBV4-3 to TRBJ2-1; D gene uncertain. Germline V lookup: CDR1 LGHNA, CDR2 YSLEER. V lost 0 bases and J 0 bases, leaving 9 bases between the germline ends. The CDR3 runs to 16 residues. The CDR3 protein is CASSQDMLPSYNEQFF. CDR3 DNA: TGCGCCAGCAGCCAAGATATGTTGCCCTCCTACAATGAGCAGTTCTTC.

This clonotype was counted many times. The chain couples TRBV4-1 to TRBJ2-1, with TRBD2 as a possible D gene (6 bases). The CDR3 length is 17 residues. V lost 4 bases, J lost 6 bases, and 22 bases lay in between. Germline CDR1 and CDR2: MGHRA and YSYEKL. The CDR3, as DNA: TGCGCCAGCAGCCTCCGGCCCTTAGCGGAGCTTAGCAATGAGCAGTTCTTC. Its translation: CASSLRPLAELSNEQFF.

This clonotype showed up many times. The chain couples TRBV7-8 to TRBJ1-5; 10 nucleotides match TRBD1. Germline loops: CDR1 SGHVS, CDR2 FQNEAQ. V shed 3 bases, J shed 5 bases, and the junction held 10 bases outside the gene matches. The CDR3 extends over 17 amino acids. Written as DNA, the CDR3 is TGTGCCAGCAGCTTTTGGGACAGGGGACAGAAATATCAGCCCCAGCATTTT. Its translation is CASSFWDRGQKYQPQHF.

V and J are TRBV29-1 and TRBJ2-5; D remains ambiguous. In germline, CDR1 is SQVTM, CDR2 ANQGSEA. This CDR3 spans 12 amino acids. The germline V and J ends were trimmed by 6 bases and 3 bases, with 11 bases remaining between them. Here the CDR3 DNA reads TGCAGCGTACTGACTGGAGAAGAGACCCAGTACTTC. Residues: CSVLTGEETQYF.

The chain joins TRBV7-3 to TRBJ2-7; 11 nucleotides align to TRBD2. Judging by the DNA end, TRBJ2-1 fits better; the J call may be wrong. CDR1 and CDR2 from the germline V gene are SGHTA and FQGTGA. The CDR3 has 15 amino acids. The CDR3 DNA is TGTGCCAGCAGCATAGGGACTAGCGGAGACAATGAGCAGTTCTTC. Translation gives CASSIGTSGDNEQFF.

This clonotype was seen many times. CDR3 sequence reads: CASSLLNPGLLETQYF. The CDR3 nucleotides read TGTGCCAGCAGTTTACTGAACCCGGGGCTCCTGGAGACCCAGTACTTC. This chain connects TRBV28 to TRBJ2-5; D assignment may be TRBD1 or TRBD2 (5 bases each). Germline V lookup: CDR1 MDHEN, CDR2 SYDVKM. Trimming removed 2 bases at V and 5 bases at J, with 18 bases between. The CDR3 runs to 16 residues.

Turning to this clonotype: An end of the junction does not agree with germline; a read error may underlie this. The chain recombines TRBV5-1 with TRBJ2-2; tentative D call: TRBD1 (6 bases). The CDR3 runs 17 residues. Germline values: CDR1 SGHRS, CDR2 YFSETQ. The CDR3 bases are TGCGCCAGCAGCCCCGGGACATCATCAGAGAACACCGGGCAGCTGTTTTTT. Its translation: CASSPGTSSENTGQLFF.

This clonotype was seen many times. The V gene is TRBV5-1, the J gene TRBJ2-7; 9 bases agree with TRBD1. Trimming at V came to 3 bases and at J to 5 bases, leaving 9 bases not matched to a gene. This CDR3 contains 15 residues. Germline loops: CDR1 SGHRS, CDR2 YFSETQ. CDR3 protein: CASSSPGQGIHEQYF. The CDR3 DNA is TGCGCCAGCAGCTCTCCGGGACAGGGTATTCACGAGCAGTACTTC.

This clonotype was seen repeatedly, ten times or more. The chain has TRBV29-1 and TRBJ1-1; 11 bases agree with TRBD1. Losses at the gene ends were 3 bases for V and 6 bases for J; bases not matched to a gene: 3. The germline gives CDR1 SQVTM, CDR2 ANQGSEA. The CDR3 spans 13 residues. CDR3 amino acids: CSVERGQGAEAFF. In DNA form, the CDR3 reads TGCAGCGTTGAGAGGGGACAGGGGGCTGAAGCTTTCTTT.

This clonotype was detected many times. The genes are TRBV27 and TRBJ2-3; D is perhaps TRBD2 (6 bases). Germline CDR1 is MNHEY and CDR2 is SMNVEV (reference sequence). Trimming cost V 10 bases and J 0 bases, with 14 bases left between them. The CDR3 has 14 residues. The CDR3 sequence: CATVGGTSTDTQYF. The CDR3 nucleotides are TGTGCCACTGTGGGGGGAACTAGCACAGATACGCAGTATTTT.

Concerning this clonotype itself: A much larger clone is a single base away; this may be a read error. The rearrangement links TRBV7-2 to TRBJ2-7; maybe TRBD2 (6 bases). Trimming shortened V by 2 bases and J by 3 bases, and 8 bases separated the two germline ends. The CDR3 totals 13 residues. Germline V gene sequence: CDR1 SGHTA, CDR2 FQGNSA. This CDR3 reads CASSLMTSYEQYF. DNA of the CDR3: TGTGCCAGCAGCTTAATGACTAGCTACGAGCAGTACTTC.

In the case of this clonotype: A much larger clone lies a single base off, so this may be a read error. CDR3 protein: CASGQGLLGDGYTF. The CDR3 bases are TGTGCCAGCGGCCAAGGCCTCTTGGGGGATGGCTACACCTTC. V gene TRBV3-1 combines with J gene TRBJ1-2; D possibly corresponds to TRBD1 (5 bases). Germline loops: CDR1 LGHDT, CDR2 YNNKEL (reference sequence). The CDR3 has 14 residues. Variable domain in full (rest from reference TRBV3-1 and TRBJ1-2): DTAVSQTPKYLVTQMGNDKSIKCEQNLGHDTMYWYKQDSKKFLKIMFSYNNKELIINETVPNRFSPKSPDKAHLNLHINSLELGDSAVYFCASGQGLLGDGYTFGSGTRLTVV.

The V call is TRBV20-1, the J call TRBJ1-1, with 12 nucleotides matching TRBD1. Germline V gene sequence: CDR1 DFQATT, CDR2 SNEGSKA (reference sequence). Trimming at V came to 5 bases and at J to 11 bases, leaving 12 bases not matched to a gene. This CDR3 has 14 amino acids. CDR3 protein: CSAGYRDRGLSAFF. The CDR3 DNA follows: TGCAGTGCTGGGTACAGGGACAGGGGGCTTTCGGCTTTCTTT.

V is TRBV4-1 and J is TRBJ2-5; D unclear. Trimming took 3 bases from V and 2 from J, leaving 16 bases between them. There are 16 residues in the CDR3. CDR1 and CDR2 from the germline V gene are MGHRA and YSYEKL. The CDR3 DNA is TGCGCCAGCAGCCACCTTCCTGGAGCTTCTCAAGAGACCCAGTACTTC. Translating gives CASSHLPGASQETQYF.

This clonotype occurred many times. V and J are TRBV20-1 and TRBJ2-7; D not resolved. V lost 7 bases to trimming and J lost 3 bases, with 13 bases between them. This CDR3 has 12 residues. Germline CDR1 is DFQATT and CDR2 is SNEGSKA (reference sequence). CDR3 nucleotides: TGCAGTGGCTATCGTCAGAGCTACGAGCAGTACTTC. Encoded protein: CSGYRQSYEQYF.

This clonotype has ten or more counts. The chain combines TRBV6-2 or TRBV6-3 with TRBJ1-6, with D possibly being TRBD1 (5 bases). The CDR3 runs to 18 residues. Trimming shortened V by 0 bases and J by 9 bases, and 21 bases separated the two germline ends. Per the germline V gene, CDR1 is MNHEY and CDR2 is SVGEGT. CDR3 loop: CASSYSKRKWDPGSPLHF. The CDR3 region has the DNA TGTGCCAGCAGTTACTCGAAAAGGAAGTGGGACCCCGGTTCACCCCTCCACTTT.

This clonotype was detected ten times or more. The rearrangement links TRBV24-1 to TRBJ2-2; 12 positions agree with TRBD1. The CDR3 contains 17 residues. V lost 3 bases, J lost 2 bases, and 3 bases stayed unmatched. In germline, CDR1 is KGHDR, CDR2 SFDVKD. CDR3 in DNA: TGTGCCACCAGTGATACCGGGACAGGGGGCAACACCGGGGAGCTGTTTTTT. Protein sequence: CATSDTGTGGNTGELFF.

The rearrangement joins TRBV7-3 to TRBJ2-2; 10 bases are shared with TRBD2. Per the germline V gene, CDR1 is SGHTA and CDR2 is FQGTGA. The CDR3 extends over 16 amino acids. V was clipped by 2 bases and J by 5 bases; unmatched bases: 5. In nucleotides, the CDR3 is TGTGCCAGCAGCTTAGTGACTAGCGGGTTTACCGGGGAGCTGTTTTTT. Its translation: CASSLVTSGFTGELFF.

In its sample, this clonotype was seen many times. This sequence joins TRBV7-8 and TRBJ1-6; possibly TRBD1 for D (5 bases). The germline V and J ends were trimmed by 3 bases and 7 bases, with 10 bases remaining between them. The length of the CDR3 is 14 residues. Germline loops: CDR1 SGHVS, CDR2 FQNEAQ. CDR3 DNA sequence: TGTGCCAGCAGCTTCGGGACGCCCAATTCACCCCTCCACTTT. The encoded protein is CASSFGTPNSPLHF. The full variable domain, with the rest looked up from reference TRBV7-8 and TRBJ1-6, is GAGVSQSPRYKVAKRGQDVALRCDPISGHVSLFWYQQALGQGPEFLTYFQNEAQLDKSGLPSDRFFAERPEGSVSTLKIQRTQQEDSAVYLCASSFGTPNSPLHFGNGTRLTVT.

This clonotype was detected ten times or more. CDR3 protein: CSARVGVRPYEQYF. The CDR3 bases are TGCAGTGCTAGAGTAGGGGTGAGACCCTACGAGCAGTACTTC. The rearrangement links TRBV20-1 to TRBJ2-7, with TRBD1 as a possible D gene (5 bases). The V end was cut by 1 base, the J end by 2 bases, with 12 bases between. The CDR3 is 14 amino acids. CDR1 and CDR2 (germline): DFQATT, SNEGSKA (reference sequence).

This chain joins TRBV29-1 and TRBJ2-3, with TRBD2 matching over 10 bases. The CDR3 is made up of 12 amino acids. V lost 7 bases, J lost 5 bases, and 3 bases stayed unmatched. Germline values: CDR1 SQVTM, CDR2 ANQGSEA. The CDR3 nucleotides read TGCAGCGGGGCTAGCGGGAGAGATACGCAGTATTTT. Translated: CSGASGRDTQYF.

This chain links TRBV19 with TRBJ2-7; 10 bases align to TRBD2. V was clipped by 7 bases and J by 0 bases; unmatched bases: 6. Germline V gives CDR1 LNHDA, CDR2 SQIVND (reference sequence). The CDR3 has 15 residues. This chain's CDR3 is CASKIAGGRSYEQYF. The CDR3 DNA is TGTGCCAGTAAGATAGCGGGGGGACGCTCCTACGAGCAGTACTTC.

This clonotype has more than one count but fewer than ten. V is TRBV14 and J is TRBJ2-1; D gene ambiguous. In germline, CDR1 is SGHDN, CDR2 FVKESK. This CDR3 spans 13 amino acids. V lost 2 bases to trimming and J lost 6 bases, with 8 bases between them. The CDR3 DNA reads TGTGCCAGCAGCCAAACTCCCTCCAATGAGCAGTTCTTC. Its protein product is CASSQTPSNEQFF.

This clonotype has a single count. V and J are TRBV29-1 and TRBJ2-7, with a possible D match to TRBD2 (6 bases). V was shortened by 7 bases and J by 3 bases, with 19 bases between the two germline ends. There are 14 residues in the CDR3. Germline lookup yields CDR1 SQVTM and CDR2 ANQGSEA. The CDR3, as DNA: TGCAGCGCCCGACCCGGCCAGGGAGGCTACGAGCAGTACTTC. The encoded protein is CSARPGQGGYEQYF.

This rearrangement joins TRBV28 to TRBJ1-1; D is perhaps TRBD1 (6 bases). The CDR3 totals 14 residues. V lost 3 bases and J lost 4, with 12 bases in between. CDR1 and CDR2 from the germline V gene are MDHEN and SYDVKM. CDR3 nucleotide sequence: TGTGCCAGCAGTTTGACACAGGGAACCACTGAAGCTTTCTTT. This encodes CASSLTQGTTEAFF. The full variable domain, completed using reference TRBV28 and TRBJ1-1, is DVKVTQSSRYLVKRTGEKVFLECVQDMDHENMFWYRQDPGLGLRLIYFSYDVKMKEKGDIPEGYSVSREKKERFSLILESASTNQTSMYLCASSLTQGTTEAFFGQGTRLTVV.

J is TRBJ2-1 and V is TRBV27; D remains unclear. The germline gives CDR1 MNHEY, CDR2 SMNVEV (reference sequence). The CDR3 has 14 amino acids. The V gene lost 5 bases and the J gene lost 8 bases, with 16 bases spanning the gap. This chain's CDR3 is CASSQTTLSYEQFF. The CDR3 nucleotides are TGTGCCAGCAGTCAAACTACCCTCTCCTATGAGCAGTTCTTC.

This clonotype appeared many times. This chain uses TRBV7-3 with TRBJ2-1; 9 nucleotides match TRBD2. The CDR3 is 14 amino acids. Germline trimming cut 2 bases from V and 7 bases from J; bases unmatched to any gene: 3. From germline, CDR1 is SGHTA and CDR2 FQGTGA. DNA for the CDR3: TGTGCCAGCAGCTTAGCGGGAGGGCCTAATGAGCAGTTCTTC. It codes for CASSLAGGPNEQFF.

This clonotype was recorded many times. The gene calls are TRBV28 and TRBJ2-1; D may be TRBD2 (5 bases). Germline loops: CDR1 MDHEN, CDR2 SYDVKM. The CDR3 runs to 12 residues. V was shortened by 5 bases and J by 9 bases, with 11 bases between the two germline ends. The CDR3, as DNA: TGTGCCAGCAGTCAACTAGATCGTGAGCAGTTCTTC. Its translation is CASSQLDREQFF.

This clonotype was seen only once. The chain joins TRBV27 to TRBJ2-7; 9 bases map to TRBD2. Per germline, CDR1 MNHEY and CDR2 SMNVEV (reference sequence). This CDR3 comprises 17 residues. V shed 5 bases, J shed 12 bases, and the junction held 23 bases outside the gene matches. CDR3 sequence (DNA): TGTGCCAGCAGTCCCAGCCAAAGACTAGCGGTAACCTACGAGGCGTACTTC. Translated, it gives CASSPSQRLAVTYEAYF.